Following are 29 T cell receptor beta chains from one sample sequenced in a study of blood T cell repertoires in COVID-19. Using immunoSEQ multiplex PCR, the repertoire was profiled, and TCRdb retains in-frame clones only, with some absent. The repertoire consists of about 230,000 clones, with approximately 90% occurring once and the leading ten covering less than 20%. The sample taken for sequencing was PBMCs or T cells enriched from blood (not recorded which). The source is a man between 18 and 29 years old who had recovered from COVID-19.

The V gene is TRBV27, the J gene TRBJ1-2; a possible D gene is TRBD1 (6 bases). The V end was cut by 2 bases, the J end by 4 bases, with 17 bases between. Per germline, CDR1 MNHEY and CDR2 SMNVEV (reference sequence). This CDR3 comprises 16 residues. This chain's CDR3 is CASSLPDRSWGYGYTF. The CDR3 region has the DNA TGTGCCAGCAGTTTACCCGACAGGTCTTGGGGCTATGGCTACACCTTC.

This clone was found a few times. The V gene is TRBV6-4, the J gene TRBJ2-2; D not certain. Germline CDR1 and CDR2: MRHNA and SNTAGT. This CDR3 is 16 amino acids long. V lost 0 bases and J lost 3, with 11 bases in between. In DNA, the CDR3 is TGTGCCAGCAGTGACTCGGGCCAATTCCACACCGGGGAGCTGTTTTTT. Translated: CASSDSGQFHTGELFF.

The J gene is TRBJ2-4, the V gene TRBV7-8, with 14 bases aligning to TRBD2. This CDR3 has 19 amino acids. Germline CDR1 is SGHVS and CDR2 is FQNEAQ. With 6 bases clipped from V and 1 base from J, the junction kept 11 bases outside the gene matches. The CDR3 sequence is CASRRWGTSGSDAKNIQYF. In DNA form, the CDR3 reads TGTGCCAGCAGGAGGTGGGGGACTAGCGGGAGCGATGCCAAAAACATTCAGTACTTC.

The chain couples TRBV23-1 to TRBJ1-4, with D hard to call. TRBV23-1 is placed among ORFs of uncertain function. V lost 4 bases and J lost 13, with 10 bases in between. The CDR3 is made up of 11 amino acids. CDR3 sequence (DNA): TGCGCCAGCAGTCCGCGGGGTATACTGTTTTTT. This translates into CASSPRGILFF.

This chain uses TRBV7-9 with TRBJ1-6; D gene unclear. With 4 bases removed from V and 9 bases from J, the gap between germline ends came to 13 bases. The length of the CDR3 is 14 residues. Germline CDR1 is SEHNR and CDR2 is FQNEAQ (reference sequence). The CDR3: CASSSSELGSPLHF. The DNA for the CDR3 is TGTGCCAGCAGCTCGAGCGAGCTCGGTTCACCCCTCCACTTT.

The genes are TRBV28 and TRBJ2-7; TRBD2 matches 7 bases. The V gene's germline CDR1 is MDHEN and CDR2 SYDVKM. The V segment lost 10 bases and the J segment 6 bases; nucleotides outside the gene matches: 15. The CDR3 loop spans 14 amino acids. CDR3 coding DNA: TGTGCCACCTTATCGGCAGCGGGATCCCGCGAGCAGTACTTC. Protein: CATLSAAGSREQYF.

This CDR3 reads CATRQDGGPDQPQHF. CDR3 sequence (DNA): TGTGCCACGAGACAGGATGGGGGCCCAGATCAGCCCCAGCATTTT. The V and J genes are TRBV10-3 and TRBJ1-5; the D gene is possibly TRBD1 (6 bases). V lost 10 bases, J lost 5 bases, and 21 bases lay in between. Per the germline V gene, CDR1 is ENHRY and CDR2 is SYGVKD. The CDR3 runs to 15 residues.

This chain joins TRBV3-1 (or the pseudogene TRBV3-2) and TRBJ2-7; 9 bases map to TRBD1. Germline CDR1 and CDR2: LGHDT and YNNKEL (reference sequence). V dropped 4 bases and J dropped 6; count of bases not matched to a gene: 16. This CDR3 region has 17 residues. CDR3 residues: CASSPIQGAGGTVEQYF. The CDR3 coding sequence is TGTGCCAGCAGCCCAATACAGGGGGCAGGGGGAACAGTCGAGCAGTACTTC.

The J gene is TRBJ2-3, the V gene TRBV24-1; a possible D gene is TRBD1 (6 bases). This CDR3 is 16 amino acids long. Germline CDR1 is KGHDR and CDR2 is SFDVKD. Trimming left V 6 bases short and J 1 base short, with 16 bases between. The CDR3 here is CATSPALGAGTDTQYF. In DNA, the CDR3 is TGTGCCACCAGTCCAGCTTTGGGGGCTGGCACAGATACGCAGTATTTT.

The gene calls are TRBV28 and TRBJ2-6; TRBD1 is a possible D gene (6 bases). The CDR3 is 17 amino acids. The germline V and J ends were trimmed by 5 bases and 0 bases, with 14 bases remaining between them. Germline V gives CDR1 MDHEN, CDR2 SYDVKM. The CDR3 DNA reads TGTGCCAGCAGTGGGCCGGGACAACTCTCTGGGGCCAACGTCCTGACTTTC. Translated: CASSGPGQLSGANVLTF.

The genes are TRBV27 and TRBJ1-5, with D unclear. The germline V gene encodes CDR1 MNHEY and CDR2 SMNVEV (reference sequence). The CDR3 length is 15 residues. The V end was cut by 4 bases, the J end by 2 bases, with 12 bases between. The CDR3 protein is CASSSMARGNQPQHF. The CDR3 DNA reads TGTGCCAGCAGTTCTATGGCGAGGGGCAATCAGCCCCAGCATTTT.

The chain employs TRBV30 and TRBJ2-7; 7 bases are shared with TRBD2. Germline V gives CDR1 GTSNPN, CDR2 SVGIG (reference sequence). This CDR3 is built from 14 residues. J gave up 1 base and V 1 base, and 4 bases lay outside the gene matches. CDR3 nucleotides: TGTGCCTGGAGTGGACTAGCTTGGTCCTACGAGCAGTACTTC. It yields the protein CAWSGLAWSYEQYF.

The CDR3 protein is CASRTGETQYF. CDR3 in DNA: TGTGCCAGCAGAACAGGGGAGACCCAGTACTTC. The V call is TRBV2, the J call TRBJ2-5; D is possibly TRBD1 (6 bases). CDR3 length equals 11 residues. Germline V gene sequence: CDR1 SNHLY, CDR2 FYNNEI. Trimming removed 6 bases from V and 5 bases from J, with 7 bases in between.

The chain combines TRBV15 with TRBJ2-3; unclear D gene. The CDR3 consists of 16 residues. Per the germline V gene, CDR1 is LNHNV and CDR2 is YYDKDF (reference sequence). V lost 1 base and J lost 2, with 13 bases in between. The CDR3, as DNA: TGTGCCACCAGCAGAGGGTCCAGCCGACACACAGATACGCAGTATTTT. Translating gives CATSRGSSRHTDTQYF.

CDR3 region: CASRLTGASALGANVLTF. The CDR3 DNA sequence: TGTGCCAGCAGGTTGACAGGGGCTTCTGCTCTTGGGGCCAACGTCCTGACTTTC. The chain uses TRBV27 and TRBJ2-6; 8 bases are shared with TRBD1. The germline V gene has CDR1 MNHEY and CDR2 SMNVEV (reference sequence). The CDR3 covers 18 residues. Trimming took 6 bases from V and 3 from J; bases not matched to a gene: 13. Drawing the rest from reference TRBV27 and TRBJ2-6, the complete variable domain is EAQVTQNPRYLITVTGKKLTVTCSQNMNHEYMSWYRQDPGLGLRQIYYSMNVEVTDKGDVPEGYKVSRKEKRNFPLILESPSPNQTSLYFCASRLTGASALGANVLTFGAGSRLTVL.

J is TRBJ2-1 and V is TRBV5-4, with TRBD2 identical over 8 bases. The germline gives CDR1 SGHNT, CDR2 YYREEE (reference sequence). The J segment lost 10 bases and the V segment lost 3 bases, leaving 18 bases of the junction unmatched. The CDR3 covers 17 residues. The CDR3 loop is CASSSAYLAGRLQEQFF. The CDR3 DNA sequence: TGTGCCAGCAGCTCGGCCTACTTAGCGGGGAGGCTGCAGGAGCAGTTCTTC.

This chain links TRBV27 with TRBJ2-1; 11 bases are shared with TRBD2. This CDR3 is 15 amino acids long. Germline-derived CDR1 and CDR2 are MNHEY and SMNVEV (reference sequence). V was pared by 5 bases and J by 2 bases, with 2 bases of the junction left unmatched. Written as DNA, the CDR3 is TGTGCCAGCAGTAATAGCGGGAGGGCCTACAATGAGCAGTTCTTC. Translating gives CASSNSGRAYNEQFF.

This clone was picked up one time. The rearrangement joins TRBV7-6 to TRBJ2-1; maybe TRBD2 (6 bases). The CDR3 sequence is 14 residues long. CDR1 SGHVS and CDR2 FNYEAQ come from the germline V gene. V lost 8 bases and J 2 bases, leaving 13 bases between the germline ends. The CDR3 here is CASGPGEPYNEQFF. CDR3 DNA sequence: TGTGCCAGCGGGCCGGGAGAACCCTACAATGAGCAGTTCTTC.

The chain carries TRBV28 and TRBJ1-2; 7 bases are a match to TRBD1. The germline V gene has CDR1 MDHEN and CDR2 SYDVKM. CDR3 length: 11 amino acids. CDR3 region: CAVRTGSGYTF. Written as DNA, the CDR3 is TGTGCTGTAAGGACAGGTTCGGGCTACACCTTC.

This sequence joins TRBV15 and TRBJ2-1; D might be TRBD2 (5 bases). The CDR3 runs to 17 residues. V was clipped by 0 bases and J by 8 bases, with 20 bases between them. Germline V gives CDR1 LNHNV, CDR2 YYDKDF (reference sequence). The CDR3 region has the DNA TGTGCCACCAGCAGAGATCGCGGGCGGTGGACGGTGGATGAGCAGTTCTTC. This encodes CATSRDRGRWTVDEQFF.

The CDR3: CASSERTGSYNEQFF. The CDR3 bases are TGTGCCAGCAGTGAGAGGACGGGGTCCTACAATGAGCAGTTCTTC. J is TRBJ2-1 and V is TRBV2; the D gene is possibly TRBD2 (5 bases). Trimming removed 3 bases at V and 1 base at J, with 10 bases between. Germline CDR1 is SNHLY and CDR2 is FYNNEI. This CDR3 has 15 residues.

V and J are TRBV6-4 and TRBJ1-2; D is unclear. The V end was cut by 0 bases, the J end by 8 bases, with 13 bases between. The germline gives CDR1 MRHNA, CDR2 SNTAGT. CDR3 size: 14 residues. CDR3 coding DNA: TGTGCCAGCAGTGACTCGATGATGAGTCGAGGCTACACCTTC. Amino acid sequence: CASSDSMMSRGYTF.

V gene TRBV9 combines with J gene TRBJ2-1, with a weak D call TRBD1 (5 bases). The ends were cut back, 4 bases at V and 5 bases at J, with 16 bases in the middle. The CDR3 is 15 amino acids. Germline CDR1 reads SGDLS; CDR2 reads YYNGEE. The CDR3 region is CASSPDWGSNNEQFF. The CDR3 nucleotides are TGTGCCAGCAGCCCCGATTGGGGCAGCAACAATGAGCAGTTCTTC.

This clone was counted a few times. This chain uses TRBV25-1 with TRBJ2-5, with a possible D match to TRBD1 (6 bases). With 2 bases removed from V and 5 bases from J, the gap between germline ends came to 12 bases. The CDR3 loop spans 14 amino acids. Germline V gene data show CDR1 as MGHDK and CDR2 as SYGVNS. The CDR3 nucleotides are TGTGCCAGCAGTGAACAGGGGCGCGGGGAGACCCAGTACTTC. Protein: CASSEQGRGETQYF.

The CDR3 protein is CASSPGLAGTPQETQYF. In DNA form, the CDR3 reads TGTGCCAGCAGTCCGGGACTAGCGGGCACCCCGCAAGAGACCCAGTACTTC. V is TRBV6-6 and J is TRBJ2-5; TRBD2 aligns across 12 bases. This CDR3 spans 17 amino acids. CDR1 MNHNY and CDR2 SVGAGI come from the germline V gene (reference sequence). The V gene end was trimmed by 5 bases and the J gene end by 2 bases; junction bases not matched to a gene: 9.

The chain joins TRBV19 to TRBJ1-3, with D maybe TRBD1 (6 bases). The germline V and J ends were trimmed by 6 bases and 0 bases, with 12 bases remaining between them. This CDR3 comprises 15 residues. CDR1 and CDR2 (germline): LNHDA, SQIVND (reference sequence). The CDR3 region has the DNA TGTGCCAGTAGAAAATCGGACAGCTCTGGAAACACCATATATTTT. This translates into CASRKSDSSGNTIYF.

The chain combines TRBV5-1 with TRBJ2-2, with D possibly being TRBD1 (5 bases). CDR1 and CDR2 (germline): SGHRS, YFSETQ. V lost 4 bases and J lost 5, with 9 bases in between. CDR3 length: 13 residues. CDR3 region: CASSPGSTGELFF. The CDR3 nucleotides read TGCGCCAGCAGCCCAGGGTCTACCGGGGAGCTGTTTTTT.

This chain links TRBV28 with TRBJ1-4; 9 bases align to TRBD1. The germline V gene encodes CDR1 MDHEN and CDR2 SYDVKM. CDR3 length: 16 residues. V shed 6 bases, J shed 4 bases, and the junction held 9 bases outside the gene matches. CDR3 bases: TGTGCCAGCAGGTCGACAGGGGGGGGGTTTAATGAAAAACTGTTTTTT. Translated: CASRSTGGGFNEKLFF.

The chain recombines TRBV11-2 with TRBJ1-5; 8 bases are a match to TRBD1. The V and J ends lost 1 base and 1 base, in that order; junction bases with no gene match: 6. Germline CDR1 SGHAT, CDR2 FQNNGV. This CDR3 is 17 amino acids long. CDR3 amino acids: CASSLARTGRSNQPQHF. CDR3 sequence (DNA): TGTGCCAGCAGCTTAGCAAGGACAGGGCGGAGCAATCAGCCCCAGCATTTT.